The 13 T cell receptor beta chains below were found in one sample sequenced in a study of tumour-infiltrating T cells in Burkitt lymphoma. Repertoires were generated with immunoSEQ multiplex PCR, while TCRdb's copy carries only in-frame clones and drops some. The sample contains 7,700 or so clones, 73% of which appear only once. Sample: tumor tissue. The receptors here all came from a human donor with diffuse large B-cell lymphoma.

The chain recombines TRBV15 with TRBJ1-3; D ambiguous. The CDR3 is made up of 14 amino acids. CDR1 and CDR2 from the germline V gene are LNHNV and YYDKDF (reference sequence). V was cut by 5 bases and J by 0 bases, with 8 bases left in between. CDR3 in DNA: TGTGCCACCAGCCCGGGTCTCTCTGGAAACACCATATATTTT. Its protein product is CATSPGLSGNTIYF. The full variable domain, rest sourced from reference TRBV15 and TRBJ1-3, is DAMVIQNPRYQVTQFGKPVTLSCSQTLNHNVMYWYQQKSSQAPKLLFHYYDKDFNNEADTPDNFQSRRPNTSFCFLDIRSPGLGDTAMYLCATSPGLSGNTIYFGEGSWLTVV.

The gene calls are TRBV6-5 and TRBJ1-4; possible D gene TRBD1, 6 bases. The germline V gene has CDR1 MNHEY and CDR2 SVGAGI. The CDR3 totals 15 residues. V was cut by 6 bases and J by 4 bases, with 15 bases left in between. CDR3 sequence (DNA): TGTGCCAGCAGATTTACAGGGACTGGTAATGAAAAACTGTTTTTT. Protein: CASRFTGTGNEKLFF.

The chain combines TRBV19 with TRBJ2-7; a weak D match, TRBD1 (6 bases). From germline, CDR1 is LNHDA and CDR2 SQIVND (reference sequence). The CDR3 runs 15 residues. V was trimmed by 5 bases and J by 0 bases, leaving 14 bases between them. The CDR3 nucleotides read TGTGCCAGTAGTGTGGGACATTTCGACTCCTACGAGCAGTACTTC. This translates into CASSVGHFDSYEQYF.

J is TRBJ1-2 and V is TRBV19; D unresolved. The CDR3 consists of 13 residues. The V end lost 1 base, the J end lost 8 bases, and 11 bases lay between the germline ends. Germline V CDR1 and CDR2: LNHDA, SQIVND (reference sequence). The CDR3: CASSIVRSVGYTF. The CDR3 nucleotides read TGTGCCAGTAGTATAGTCCGGTCCGTCGGCTACACCTTC.

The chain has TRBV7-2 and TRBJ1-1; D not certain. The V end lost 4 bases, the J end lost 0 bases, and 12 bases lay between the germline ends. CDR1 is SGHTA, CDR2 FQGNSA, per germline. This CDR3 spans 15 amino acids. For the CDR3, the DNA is TGTGCCAGCAGCTCCGGACCTCTCATGAACACTGAAGCTTTCTTT. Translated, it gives CASSSGPLMNTEAFF.

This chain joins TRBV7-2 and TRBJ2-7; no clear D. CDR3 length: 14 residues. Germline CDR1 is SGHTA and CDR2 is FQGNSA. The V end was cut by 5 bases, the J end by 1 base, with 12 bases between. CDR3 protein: CASSPRLSSYEQYF. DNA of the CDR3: TGTGCCAGCAGCCCCCGGCTATCTTCCTACGAGCAGTACTTC.

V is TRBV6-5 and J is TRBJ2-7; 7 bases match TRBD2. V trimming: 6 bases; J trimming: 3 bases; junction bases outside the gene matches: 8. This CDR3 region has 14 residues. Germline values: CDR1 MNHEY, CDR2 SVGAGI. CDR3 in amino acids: CASSPSGGGYEQYF. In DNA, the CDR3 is TGTGCCAGCAGCCCCAGTGGCGGGGGCTACGAGCAGTACTTC.

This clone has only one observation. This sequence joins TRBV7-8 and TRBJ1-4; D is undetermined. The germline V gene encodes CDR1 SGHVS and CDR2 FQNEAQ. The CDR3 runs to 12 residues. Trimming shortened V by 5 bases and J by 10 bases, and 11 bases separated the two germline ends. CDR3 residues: CASSQEGVKLFF. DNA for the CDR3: TGTGCCAGCAGCCAAGAGGGAGTAAAACTGTTTTTT. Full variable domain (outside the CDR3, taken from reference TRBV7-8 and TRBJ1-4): GAGVSQSPRYKVAKRGQDVALRCDPISGHVSLFWYQQALGQGPEFLTYFQNEAQLDKSGLPSDRFFAERPEGSVSTLKIQRTQQEDSAVYLCASSQEGVKLFFGSGTQLSVL.

The CDR3 spells CASSYGTGKTGELFF. The CDR3 region has the DNA TGTGCCAGCAGTTACGGGACAGGCAAAACCGGGGAGCTGTTTTTT. V is TRBV6-6 and J is TRBJ2-2; 8 bases are a match to TRBD1. The CDR3 sequence is 15 residues long. Germline V gene sequence: CDR1 MNHNY, CDR2 SVGAGI (reference sequence). With 2 bases clipped from V and 5 bases from J, the junction kept 4 bases outside the gene matches.

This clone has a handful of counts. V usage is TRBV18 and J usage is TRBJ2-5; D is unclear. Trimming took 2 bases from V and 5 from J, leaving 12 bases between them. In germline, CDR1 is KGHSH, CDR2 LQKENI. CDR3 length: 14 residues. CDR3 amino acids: CASSPGLGRETQYF. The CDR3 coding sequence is TGTGCCAGCTCACCAGGGCTCGGAAGGGAGACCCAGTACTTC.

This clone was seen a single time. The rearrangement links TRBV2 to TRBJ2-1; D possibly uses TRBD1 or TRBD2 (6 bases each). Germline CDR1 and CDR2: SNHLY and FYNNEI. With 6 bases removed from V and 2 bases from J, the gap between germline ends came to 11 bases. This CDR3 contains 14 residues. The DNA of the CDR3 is TGTGCCAGCAGCCCGGGGGCCACCTACAATGAGCAGTTCTTC. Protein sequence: CASSPGATYNEQFF.

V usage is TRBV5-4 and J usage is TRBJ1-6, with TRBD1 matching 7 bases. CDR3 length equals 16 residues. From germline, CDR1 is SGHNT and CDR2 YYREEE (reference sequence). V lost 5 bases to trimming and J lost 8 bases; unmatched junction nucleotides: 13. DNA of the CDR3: TGTGCCAGCAGATCAACCACGGACAGGTTTCATTCACCCCTCCACTTT. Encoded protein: CASRSTTDRFHSPLHF. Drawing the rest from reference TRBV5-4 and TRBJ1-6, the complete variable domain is ETGVTQSPTHLIKTRGQQVTLRCSSQSGHNTVSWYQQALGQGPQFIFQYYREEENGRGNFPPRFSGLQFPNYSSELNVNALELDDSALYLCASRSTTDRFHSPLHFGNGTRLTVT.

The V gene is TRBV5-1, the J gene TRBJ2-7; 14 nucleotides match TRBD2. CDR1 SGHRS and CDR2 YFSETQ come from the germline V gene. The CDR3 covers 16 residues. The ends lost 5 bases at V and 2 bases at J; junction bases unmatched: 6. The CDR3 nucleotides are TGCGCCAGCAGTAAGACTAGCGGGGGGGTCGCCTACGAGCAGTACTTC. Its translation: CASSKTSGGVAYEQYF. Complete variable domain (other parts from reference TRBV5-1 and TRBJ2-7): KAGVTQTPRYLIKTRGQQVTLSCSPISGHRSVSWYQQTPGQGLQFLFEYFSETQRNKGNFPGRFSGRQFSNSRSEMNVSTLELGDSALYLCASSKTSGGVAYEQYFGPGTRLTVT.